Following are 7 T cell receptor beta chains from one sample sequenced in a study of blood T cell repertoires in COVID-19. Assay used: immunoSEQ multiplex PCR; TCRdb lists only in-frame clones, some missing. The table has some 190,000 clones, about four fifths seen once. The sequencing input was peripheral blood. The receptors were sampled from a woman aged 35 to 49 with COVID-19, enrolled during active disease.

The rearrangement uses TRBV10-2 and TRBJ2-5, with D possibly matching TRBD2 (6 bases). CDR1 WSHSY and CDR2 SAAADI come from the germline V gene. There are 15 residues in the CDR3. The V end lost 2 bases, the J end lost 2 bases, and 12 bases lay between the germline ends. The DNA of the CDR3 is TGCGCCAGCAGTGAGACGGGAGCCCCTCAAGAGACCCAGTACTTC. This gives the protein CASSETGAPQETQYF.

The chain is built from TRBV4-2 and TRBJ2-1, with D perhaps matching TRBD2 (5 bases). Per the germline V gene, CDR1 is LGHNA and CDR2 is YNFKEQ. The CDR3 consists of 14 residues. V was shortened by 1 base and J by 3 bases, with 7 bases between the two germline ends. The CDR3 protein is CASSQVGDYNEQFF. CDR3 DNA sequence: TGTGCCAGCAGCCAAGTCGGGGACTACAATGAGCAGTTCTTC.

The rearrangement uses TRBV3-1 (or the pseudogene TRBV3-2) and TRBJ2-7; TRBD1 matches 9 bases. Germline loops: CDR1 LGHDT, CDR2 YNNKEL (reference sequence). The CDR3 is 17 residues long. With 2 bases clipped from V and 2 bases from J, the junction kept 10 bases outside the gene matches. The CDR3 bases are TGTGCCAGCAGCCAAAGAGGGACAGGGAGGTCCCCCTACGAGCAGTACTTC. Protein sequence: CASSQRGTGRSPYEQYF.

Remarks on this clone: A read error may produce the germline difference seen at one junction end. The chain employs TRBV19 and TRBJ1-6; D not certain. The CDR3 is made up of 12 amino acids. Germline V lookup: CDR1 LNHDA, CDR2 SQIVND (reference sequence). In DNA, the CDR3 is TGTGCCAGTAGTACCTATGATTCACCCCTCCACTTT. Its protein product is CASSTYDSPLHF.

The chain has TRBV19 and TRBJ1-1; tentatively, D is TRBD1 (5 bases). Trimming shortened V by 11 bases and J by 2 bases, and 15 bases separated the two germline ends. CDR3 length: 13 amino acids. Germline V gene lookup returns CDR1 LNHDA and CDR2 SQIVND (reference sequence). CDR3 nucleotides: TGTGCCTGCTCCAGGGCATACAACACTGAAGCTTTCTTT. Translated: CACSRAYNTEAFF.

The rearrangement links TRBV11-2 to TRBJ2-5; 8 positions agree with TRBD2. Germline trimming cut 5 bases from V and 5 bases from J; bases unmatched to any gene: 13. The CDR3 has 16 residues. Germline CDR1 SGHAT, CDR2 FQNNGV. The CDR3 sequence: CASSRSAPGGGETQYF. The CDR3 DNA reads TGTGCCAGCAGCCGGTCGGCCCCGGGAGGGGGGGAGACCCAGTACTTC.

The chain couples TRBV4-1 to TRBJ2-3, with a possible D match to TRBD2 (6 bases). V was shortened by 0 bases and J by 2 bases, with 12 bases between the two germline ends. In germline, CDR1 is MGHRA, CDR2 YSYEKL. The CDR3 has 16 residues. The CDR3 DNA reads as TGCGCCAGCAGCCAAGATAGGTCGGGGGACACAGATACGCAGTATTTT. Its translation: CASSQDRSGDTDTQYF.